What follows are 22 T cell receptor beta chains derived from one specimen sequenced in a study of blood T cell repertoires in COVID-19. TCRdb's copy holds only in-frame clones and misses some; the assay was immunoSEQ multiplex PCR. The sample holds hundreds of thousands of clones, roughly 86% seen once. Sequences were obtained from peripheral blood. These receptors came from a man aged 55 to 69 with acute or convalescent COVID-19.

This chain connects TRBV6-1 to TRBJ1-2, with a tentative D call TRBD1 (6 bases). The V end lost 1 base, the J end lost 4 bases, and 13 bases lay between the germline ends. The CDR3 loop spans 15 amino acids. Germline CDR1 reads MNHNS; CDR2 reads SASEGT. In nucleotides, the CDR3 is TGTGCCAGCAGTGAAGTCGCGGGGGGCGGCTATGGCTACACCTTC. Residues: CASSEVAGGGYGYTF.

V gene TRBV28 combines with J gene TRBJ1-1, with D perhaps TRBD1 (6 bases). Germline V CDR1 and CDR2: MDHEN, SYDVKM. This CDR3 has 18 amino acids. The germline V and J ends were trimmed by 4 bases and 0 bases, with 21 bases remaining between them. The CDR3 loop is CASSYSHGGPRVNTEAFF. Written as DNA, the CDR3 is TGTGCCAGCAGTTATTCTCACGGGGGGCCTCGGGTGAACACTGAAGCTTTCTTT.

In this sample, this clone turned up once. This rearrangement joins TRBV28 to TRBJ1-5; D call uncertain. The CDR3 consists of 15 residues. Germline V lookup: CDR1 MDHEN, CDR2 SYDVKM. The V and J ends lost 5 bases and 5 bases respectively, with 16 bases between them. Here the CDR3 reads CASSVDTAGYQPQHF. The DNA of the CDR3 is TGTGCCAGCAGTGTTGACACGGCGGGATATCAGCCCCAGCATTTT.

The CDR3 reads CASSFRTGDYEQYF. The DNA of the CDR3 is TGTGCCAGCAGTTTCCGGACGGGGGACTACGAGCAGTACTTC. The V and J genes are TRBV27 and TRBJ2-7; TRBD2 is a possible D gene (6 bases). The CDR3 runs to 14 residues. Trimming stripped 3 bases from V and 3 bases from J, with 12 bases between. Germline V gene lookup returns CDR1 MNHEY and CDR2 SMNVEV (reference sequence).

The chain combines TRBV29-1 with TRBJ1-1; 7 bases are shared with TRBD1. Per germline, CDR1 SQVTM and CDR2 ANQGSEA. The CDR3 extends over 15 amino acids. Losses at the gene ends were 5 bases for V and 1 base for J; bases not matched to a gene: 10. The CDR3 sequence: CSVRSTGARNTEAFF. The CDR3 DNA sequence: TGCAGCGTTCGATCTACAGGGGCGAGGAACACTGAAGCTTTCTTT.

The chain joins TRBV5-4 to TRBJ2-5; TRBD1 matches at 9 bases. J gave up 3 bases and V 6 bases, and 9 bases lay outside the gene matches. Looked up from germline, CDR1 is SGHNT and CDR2 is YYREEE (reference sequence). The CDR3 is 15 residues long. CDR3 region: CASTPLGQGEETQYF. CDR3 nucleotides: TGTGCCAGCACCCCGTTGGGACAGGGAGAAGAGACCCAGTACTTC. Full variable domain (rest looked up from reference TRBV5-4 and TRBJ2-5): ETGVTQSPTHLIKTRGQQVTLRCSSQSGHNTVSWYQQALGQGPQFIFQYYREEENGRGNFPPRFSGLQFPNYSSELNVNALELDDSALYLCASTPLGQGEETQYFGPGTRLLVL.

The V and J genes are TRBV4-1 and TRBJ1-1, with 7 bases aligning to TRBD1. CDR3 length: 16 amino acids. V gave up 3 bases and J gave up 0 bases; unmatched junction bases: 7. Germline lookup yields CDR1 MGHRA and CDR2 YSYEKL. This CDR3 reads CASSHLPGTVNTEAFF. CDR3 DNA: TGCGCCAGCAGCCACCTCCCCGGGACAGTGAACACTGAAGCTTTCTTT.

Here the CDR3 reads CASSLGAGKETQYF. CDR3 DNA sequence: TGCGCCAGCAGCTTGGGGGCAGGGAAGGAGACCCAGTACTTC. J is TRBJ2-5 and V is TRBV5-1; D is perhaps TRBD1 (5 bases). CDR1 is SGHRS and CDR2 is YFSETQ in the germline V gene. V was clipped by 0 bases and J by 5 bases, with 11 bases between them. CDR3 length: 14 residues.

There are a few counts of this clone. The chain has TRBV3-1 (or the pseudogene TRBV3-2) and TRBJ1-5, with a tentative D call TRBD1 (6 bases). CDR3 length: 14 residues. Germline CDR1 reads LGHDT; CDR2 reads YNNKEL (reference sequence). V was trimmed by 4 bases and J by 5 bases, leaving 12 bases between them. As DNA, the CDR3 is TGTGCCAGCAGCCGGGCAAAGGGGGATCAGCCCCAGCATTTT. It codes for CASSRAKGDQPQHF.

V and J are TRBV7-8 and TRBJ2-2; D call uncertain. V was cut by 5 bases and J by 3 bases, with 4 bases left in between. Germline V gene lookup returns CDR1 SGHVS and CDR2 FQNEAQ. The CDR3 length is 12 residues. CDR3 sequence (DNA): TGTGCCAGCAGCCCCTACACCGGGGAGCTGTTTTTT. Translated: CASSPYTGELFF.

This clone was observed a single time. In DNA form, the CDR3 reads TGTGCCATCAGTGACCCGTCAGGCAGGCGGGGCACAGATACGCAGTATTTT. Translated: CAISDPSGRRGTDTQYF. This sequence joins TRBV10-3 and TRBJ2-3; tentative D call: TRBD2 (5 bases). The CDR3 is 17 amino acids. Trimming took off 3 bases at V and 1 base at J, with 17 bases between the two ends. CDR1 is ENHRY and CDR2 is SYGVKD in the germline V gene.

The J gene is TRBJ1-3, the V gene TRBV11-2; D uncertain. The germline CDR1 and CDR2 sequences are SGHAT and FQNNGV. This CDR3 region has 15 residues. Trimming stripped 5 bases from V and 5 bases from J, with 16 bases between. In DNA form, the CDR3 reads TGTGCCAGCAGCCCGAGCGGGTCAGAGCGAAACACCATATATTTT. It translates to CASSPSGSERNTIYF.

Here the CDR3 DNA reads TGTGCCAGCAGCCCCGGGACAGGGGTAATAGAGACCCAGTACTTC. Its translation: CASSPGTGVIETQYF. The rearrangement links TRBV11-2 to TRBJ2-5, with 10 nucleotides matching TRBD1. Trimming cost V 5 bases and J 4 bases; bases outside gene matches: 7. CDR1 and CDR2 from the germline V gene are SGHAT and FQNNGV. This CDR3 is built from 15 residues.

The chain's CDR3 is CASLWTGLGQETQYF. The CDR3 DNA is TGTGCCAGCCTTTGGACAGGGCTTGGCCAAGAGACCCAGTACTTC. The chain recombines TRBV2 with TRBJ2-5, with 8 bases that match TRBD1. The CDR3 sequence is 15 residues long. The V gene's germline CDR1 is SNHLY and CDR2 FYNNEI. Trimming took 8 bases from V and 1 from J; bases not matched to a gene: 9. Drawing the rest from reference TRBV2 and TRBJ2-5, the complete variable domain is EPEVTQTPSHQVTQMGQEVILRCVPISNHLYFYWYRQILGQKVEFLVSFYNNEISEKSEIFDDQFSVERPDGSNFTLKIRSTKLEDSAMYFCASLWTGLGQETQYFGPGTRLLVL.

The rearrangement joins TRBV6-5 to TRBJ1-6, with D tentatively TRBD1 (6 bases). The V gene lost 3 bases and the J gene lost 10 bases, with 16 bases spanning the gap. The CDR3 is 15 residues long. Germline-derived CDR1 and CDR2 are MNHEY and SVGAGI. CDR3 nucleotides: TGTGCCAGCAGTTATTGGGATCGACAGGACTCACCCCTCCACTTT. Protein product: CASSYWDRQDSPLHF.

This sequence joins TRBV11-1 and TRBJ2-3; 8 bases are shared with TRBD2. The junction had 11 bases not matched to a gene; V was cut back by 5 bases and J by 4 bases. The CDR3 totals 16 residues. Germline V lookup: CDR1 SGHAT, CDR2 FQDESV (reference sequence). CDR3 sequence (DNA): TGTGCCAGCAGCACCCGGGAGAGCGGGGGAGCAGATACGCAGTATTTT. This sequence encodes CASSTRESGGADTQYF.

V gene TRBV18 combines with J gene TRBJ2-7; D ambiguous. The CDR3 is 18 residues long. The V end was cut by 1 base, the J end by 2 bases, with 21 bases between. Looked up from germline, CDR1 is KGHSH and CDR2 is LQKENI. CDR3 residues: CASSPRLGQTHETYEQYF. In DNA, the CDR3 is TGTGCCAGCTCACCACGGCTTGGGCAGACCCACGAAACCTACGAGCAGTACTTC.

The chain combines TRBV18 with TRBJ2-5; D is unresolved. The CDR3 has 13 residues. Trimming pared 0 bases from V and 3 bases from J, leaving 5 bases between. The germline gives CDR1 KGHSH, CDR2 LQKENI. DNA of the CDR3: TGTGCCAGCTCACCACCGGCAGAAGAGACCCAGTACTTC. Its translation is CASSPPAEETQYF.

J is TRBJ2-2 and V is TRBV6-6; 7 bases align to TRBD1. Losses at the gene ends were 5 bases for V and 5 bases for J; bases not matched to a gene: 8. The CDR3 totals 15 residues. Germline CDR1 and CDR2: MNHNY and SVGAGI (reference sequence). The CDR3 region is CASSRSTGWTGELFF. CDR3 coding DNA: TGTGCCAGCAGTCGATCGACAGGGTGGACCGGGGAGCTGTTTTTT.

A word on this clone: Distinct nucleotide sequences in the sample also encode this CDR3. CDR3 nucleotides: TGCGCCAGCAGCTTGTCGCCGGGACAGGGGGACTATGGCTACACCTTC. Protein sequence: CASSLSPGQGDYGYTF. This chain connects TRBV5-1 to TRBJ1-2, with 11 bases that match TRBD1. Trimming at V came to 1 base and at J to 3 bases, leaving 5 bases not matched to a gene. CDR1 is SGHRS and CDR2 is YFSETQ in the germline V gene. CDR3 length equals 16 residues.

The chain links TRBV7-8 to TRBJ1-1; no firm D call. Trimming took 3 bases from V and 5 from J, leaving 13 bases between them. Germline CDR1 and CDR2: SGHVS and FQNEAQ. This CDR3 contains 14 residues. CDR3 protein: CASSFVGGDTEAFF. CDR3 sequence (DNA): TGTGCCAGCAGCTTCGTTGGCGGGGATACTGAAGCTTTCTTT. Using reference TRBV7-8 and TRBJ1-1 for the parts outside the CDR3, the full variable domain is GAGVSQSPRYKVAKRGQDVALRCDPISGHVSLFWYQQALGQGPEFLTYFQNEAQLDKSGLPSDRFFAERPEGSVSTLKIQRTQQEDSAVYLCASSFVGGDTEAFFGQGTRLTVV.

The V call is TRBV19, the J call TRBJ2-1, with D perhaps TRBD1 (5 bases). Per germline, CDR1 LNHDA and CDR2 SQIVND (reference sequence). Trimming took 7 bases from V and 9 from J, leaving 10 bases between them. CDR3 size: 11 residues. The CDR3 loop reads CASIRGPEQFF. In DNA form, the CDR3 reads TGTGCCAGTATAAGGGGTCCTGAGCAGTTCTTC.